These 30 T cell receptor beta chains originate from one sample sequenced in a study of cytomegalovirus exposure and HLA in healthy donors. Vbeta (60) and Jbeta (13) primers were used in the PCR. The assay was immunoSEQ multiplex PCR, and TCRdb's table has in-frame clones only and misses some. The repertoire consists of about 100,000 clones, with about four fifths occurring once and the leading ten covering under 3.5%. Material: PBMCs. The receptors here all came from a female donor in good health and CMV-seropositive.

CDR3 residues: CASSLQTTGDYEQYF. Written as DNA, the CDR3 is TGTGCCAGCTCACTCCAGACCACAGGTGACTACGAGCAGTACTTC. The chain combines TRBV18 with TRBJ2-7; tentative D call: TRBD1 (5 bases). Trimming pared 4 bases from V and 3 bases from J, leaving 16 bases between. CDR3 size: 15 residues. Germline V gene data show CDR1 as KGHSH and CDR2 as LQKENI.

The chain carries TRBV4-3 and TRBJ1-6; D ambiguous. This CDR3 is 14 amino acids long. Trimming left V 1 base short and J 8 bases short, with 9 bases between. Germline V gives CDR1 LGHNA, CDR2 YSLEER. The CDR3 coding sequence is TGCGCCAGCAGCCAAGTCGGTGGTCATTCACCCCTCCACTTT. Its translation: CASSQVGGHSPLHF.

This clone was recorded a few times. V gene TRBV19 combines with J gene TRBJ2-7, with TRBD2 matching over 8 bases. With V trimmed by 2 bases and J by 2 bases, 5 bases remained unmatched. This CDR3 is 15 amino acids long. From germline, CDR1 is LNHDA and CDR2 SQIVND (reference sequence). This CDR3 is CASSILRAGAYEQYF. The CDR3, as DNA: TGTGCCAGTAGTATACTTCGAGCGGGGGCCTACGAGCAGTACTTC. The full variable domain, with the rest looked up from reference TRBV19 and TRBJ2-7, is DGGITQSPKYLFRKEGQNVTLSCEQNLNHDAMYWYRQDPGQGLRLIYYSQIVNDFQKGDIAEGYSVSREKKESFPLTVTSAQKNPTAFYLCASSILRAGAYEQYFGPGTRLTVT.

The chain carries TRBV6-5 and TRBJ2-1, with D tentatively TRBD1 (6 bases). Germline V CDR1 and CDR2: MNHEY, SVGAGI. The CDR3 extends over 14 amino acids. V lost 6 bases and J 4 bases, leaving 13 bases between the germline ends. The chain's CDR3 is CASSDQGGYNEQFF. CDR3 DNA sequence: TGTGCCAGCAGCGATCAAGGGGGTTACAATGAGCAGTTCTTC.

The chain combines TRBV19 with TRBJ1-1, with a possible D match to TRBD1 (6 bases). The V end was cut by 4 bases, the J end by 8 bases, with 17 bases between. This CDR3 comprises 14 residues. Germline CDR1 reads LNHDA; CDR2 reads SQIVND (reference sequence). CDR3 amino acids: CASSRADRPIEAFF. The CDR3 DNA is TGTGCCAGTAGTAGGGCTGACAGGCCTATAGAAGCTTTCTTT.

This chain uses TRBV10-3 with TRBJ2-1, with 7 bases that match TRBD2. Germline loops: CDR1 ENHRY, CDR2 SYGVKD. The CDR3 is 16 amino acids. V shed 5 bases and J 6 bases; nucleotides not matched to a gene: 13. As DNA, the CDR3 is TGTGCCATCAGTCCTAGCGGAAGAAGAAGGGGCAATGAGCAGTTCTTC. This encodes CAISPSGRRRGNEQFF.

The CDR3 sequence is CASSVETGTNTEAFF. In DNA form, the CDR3 reads TGTGCCAGCAGCGTAGAGACAGGGACGAACACTGAAGCTTTCTTT. The chain carries TRBV9 and TRBJ1-1; 7 bases match TRBD1. V dropped 0 bases and J dropped 1; count of bases not matched to a gene: 3. CDR3 length: 15 residues. Germline V gene data show CDR1 as SGDLS and CDR2 as YYNGEE.

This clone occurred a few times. The CDR3 nucleotides are TGTGCCAGCAGCTTAAATCAAATGGGTCAGGATCATGAGCAGTTCTTC. It translates to CASSLNQMGQDHEQFF. The chain couples TRBV7-3 to TRBJ2-1; the D is unclear. CDR1 and CDR2 (germline): SGHTA, FQGTGA. The CDR3 runs 16 residues. The V gene lost 1 base and the J gene lost 8 bases, with 18 bases spanning the gap. Supplemented by reference TRBV7-3 and TRBJ2-1, the full variable domain reads GAGVSQTPSNKVTEKGKYVELRCDPISGHTALYWYRQSLGQGPEFLIYFQGTGAADDSGLPNDRFFAVRPEGSVSTLKIQRTERGDSAVYLCASSLNQMGQDHEQFFGPGTRLTVL.

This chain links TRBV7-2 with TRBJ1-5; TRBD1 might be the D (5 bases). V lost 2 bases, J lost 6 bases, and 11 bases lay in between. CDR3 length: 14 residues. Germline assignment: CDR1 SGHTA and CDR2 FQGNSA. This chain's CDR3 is CASSLSGDSQPQHF. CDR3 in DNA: TGTGCCAGCAGCTTAAGTGGAGACAGTCAGCCCCAGCATTTT.

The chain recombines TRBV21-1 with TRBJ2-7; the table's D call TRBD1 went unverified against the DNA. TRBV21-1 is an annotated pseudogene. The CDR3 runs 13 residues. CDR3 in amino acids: CASSKRASGQQYF. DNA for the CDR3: TGTGCCAGCAGCAAAAGAGCTTCAGGCCAGCAGTACTTC.

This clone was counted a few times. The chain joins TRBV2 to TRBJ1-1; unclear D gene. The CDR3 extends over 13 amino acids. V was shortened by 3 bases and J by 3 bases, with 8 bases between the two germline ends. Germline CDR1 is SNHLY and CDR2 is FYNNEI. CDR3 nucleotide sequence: TGTGCCAGCAGTGACGTACGGGACACTGAAGCTTTCTTT. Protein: CASSDVRDTEAFF.

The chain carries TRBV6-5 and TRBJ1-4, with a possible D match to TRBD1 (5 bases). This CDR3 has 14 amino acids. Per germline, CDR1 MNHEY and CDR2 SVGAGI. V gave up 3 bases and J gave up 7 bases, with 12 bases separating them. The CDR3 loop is CASSYWQGGEKLFF. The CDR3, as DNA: TGTGCCAGCAGTTATTGGCAGGGCGGTGAAAAACTGTTTTTT.

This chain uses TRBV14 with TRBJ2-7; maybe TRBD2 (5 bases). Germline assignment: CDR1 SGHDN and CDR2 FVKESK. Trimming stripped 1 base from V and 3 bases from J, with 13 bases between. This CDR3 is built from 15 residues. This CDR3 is CASSQGGSMSYEQYF. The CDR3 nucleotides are TGTGCCAGCAGCCAAGGAGGGTCGATGAGCTACGAGCAGTACTTC.

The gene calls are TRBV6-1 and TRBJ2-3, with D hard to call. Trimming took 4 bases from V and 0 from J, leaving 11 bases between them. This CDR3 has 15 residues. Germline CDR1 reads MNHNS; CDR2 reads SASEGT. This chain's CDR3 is CASSALRVSTDTQYF. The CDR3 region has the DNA TGTGCCAGCAGTGCCCTCCGGGTGAGCACAGATACGCAGTATTTT.

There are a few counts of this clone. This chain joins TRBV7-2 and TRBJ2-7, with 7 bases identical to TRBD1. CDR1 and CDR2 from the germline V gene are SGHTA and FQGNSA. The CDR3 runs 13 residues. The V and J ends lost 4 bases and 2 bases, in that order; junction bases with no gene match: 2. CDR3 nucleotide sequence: TGTGCCAGCAGCTGGGACAGCCCCTACGAGCAGTACTTC. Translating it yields CASSWDSPYEQYF.

CDR3 nucleotide sequence: TGTGCCAGTAGTAGGAGACAGGGCTCCTACGAGCAGTACTTC. Protein sequence: CASSRRQGSYEQYF. The chain links TRBV19 to TRBJ2-7; 7 positions match TRBD1. CDR3 length: 14 amino acids. With 4 bases clipped from V and 0 bases from J, the junction kept 3 bases outside the gene matches. CDR1 and CDR2 (germline): LNHDA, SQIVND (reference sequence).

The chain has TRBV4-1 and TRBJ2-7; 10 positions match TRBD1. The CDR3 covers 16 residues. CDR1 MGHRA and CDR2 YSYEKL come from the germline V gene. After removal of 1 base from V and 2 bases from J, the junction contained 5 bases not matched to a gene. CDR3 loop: CASSQVGGQGTYEQYF. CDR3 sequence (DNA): TGCGCCAGCAGCCAAGTGGGGGGACAGGGGACCTACGAGCAGTACTTC.

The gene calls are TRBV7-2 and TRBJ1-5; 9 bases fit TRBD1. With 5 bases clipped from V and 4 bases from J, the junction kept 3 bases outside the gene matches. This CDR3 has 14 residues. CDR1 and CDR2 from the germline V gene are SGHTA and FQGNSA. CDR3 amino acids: CASSLGTGNQPQHF. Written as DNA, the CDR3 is TGTGCCAGCAGCCTTGGGACAGGGAATCAGCCCCAGCATTTT.

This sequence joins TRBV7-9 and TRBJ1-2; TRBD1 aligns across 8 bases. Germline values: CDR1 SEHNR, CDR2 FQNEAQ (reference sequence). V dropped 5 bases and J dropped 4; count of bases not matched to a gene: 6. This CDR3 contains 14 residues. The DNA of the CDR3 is TGTGCCAGCAGCCCCGGCACAGGGGGCTATGGCTACACCTTC. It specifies CASSPGTGGYGYTF.

CDR3 sequence reads: CASSQDPGQAEAFF. CDR3 DNA: TGCGCCAGCAGCCAAGATCCCGGACAAGCTGAAGCTTTCTTT. This chain uses TRBV4-1 with TRBJ1-1; possibly TRBD1 for D (5 bases). V lost 0 bases and J lost 6, with 11 bases in between. The CDR3 sequence is 14 residues long. The germline V gene encodes CDR1 MGHRA and CDR2 YSYEKL.

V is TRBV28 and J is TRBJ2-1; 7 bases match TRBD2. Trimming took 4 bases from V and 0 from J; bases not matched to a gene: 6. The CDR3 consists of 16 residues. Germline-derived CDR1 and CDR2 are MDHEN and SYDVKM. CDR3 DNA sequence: TGTGCCAGCAGTTCCTCGTTAGCGGGCTCCTACAATGAGCAGTTCTTC. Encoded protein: CASSSSLAGSYNEQFF.

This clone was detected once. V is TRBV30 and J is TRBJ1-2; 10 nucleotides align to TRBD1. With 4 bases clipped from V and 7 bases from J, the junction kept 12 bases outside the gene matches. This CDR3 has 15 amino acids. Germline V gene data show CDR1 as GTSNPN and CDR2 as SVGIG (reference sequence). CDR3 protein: CAWTTGTGEYFGYTF. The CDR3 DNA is TGTGCCTGGACCACCGGGACAGGGGAATATTTTGGCTACACCTTC.

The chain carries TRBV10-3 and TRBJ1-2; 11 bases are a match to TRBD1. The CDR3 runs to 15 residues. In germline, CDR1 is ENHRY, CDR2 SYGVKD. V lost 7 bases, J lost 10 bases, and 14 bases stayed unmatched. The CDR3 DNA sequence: TGTGCCATCACTACCTACGGACAGGGGGCCGACCACTACACCTTC. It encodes CAITTYGQGADHYTF.

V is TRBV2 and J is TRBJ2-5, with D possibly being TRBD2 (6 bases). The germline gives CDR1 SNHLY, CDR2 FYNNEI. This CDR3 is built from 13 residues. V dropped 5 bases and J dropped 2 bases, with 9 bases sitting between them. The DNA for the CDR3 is TGTGCCAGCAGTCTGGGACTGCAAGAGACCCAGTACTTC. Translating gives CASSLGLQETQYF.

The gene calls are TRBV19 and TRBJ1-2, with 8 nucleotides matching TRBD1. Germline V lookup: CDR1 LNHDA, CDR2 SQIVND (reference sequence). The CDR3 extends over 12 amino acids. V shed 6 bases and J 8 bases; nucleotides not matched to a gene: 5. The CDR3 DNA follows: TGTGCCAGTAGCAGGACAGGGTTAGGCTACACCTTC. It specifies CASSRTGLGYTF. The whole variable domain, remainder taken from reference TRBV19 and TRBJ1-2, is DGGITQSPKYLFRKEGQNVTLSCEQNLNHDAMYWYRQDPGQGLRLIYYSQIVNDFQKGDIAEGYSVSREKKESFPLTVTSAQKNPTAFYLCASSRTGLGYTFGSGTRLTVV.

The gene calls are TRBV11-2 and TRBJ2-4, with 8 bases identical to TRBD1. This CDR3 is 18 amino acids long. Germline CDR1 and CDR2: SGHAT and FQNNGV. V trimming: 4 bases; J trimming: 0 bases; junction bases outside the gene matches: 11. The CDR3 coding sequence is TGTGCCAGCAGCTCCGACAGGGGTTCATCACTAGCCAAAAACATTCAGTACTTC. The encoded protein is CASSSDRGSSLAKNIQYF.

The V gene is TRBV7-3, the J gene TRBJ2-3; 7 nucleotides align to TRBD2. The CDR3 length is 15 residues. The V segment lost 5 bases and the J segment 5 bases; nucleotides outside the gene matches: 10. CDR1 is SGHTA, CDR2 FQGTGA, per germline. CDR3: CASSQPGGVVDTQYF. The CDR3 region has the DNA TGTGCCAGCAGCCAGCCGGGGGGAGTAGTAGATACGCAGTATTTT.

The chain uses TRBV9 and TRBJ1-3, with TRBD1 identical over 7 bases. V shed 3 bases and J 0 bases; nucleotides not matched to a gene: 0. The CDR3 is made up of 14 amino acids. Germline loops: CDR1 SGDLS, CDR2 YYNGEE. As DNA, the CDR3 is TGTGCCAGCAGCGCAGGGGGCTCTGGAAACACCATATATTTT. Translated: CASSAGGSGNTIYF.

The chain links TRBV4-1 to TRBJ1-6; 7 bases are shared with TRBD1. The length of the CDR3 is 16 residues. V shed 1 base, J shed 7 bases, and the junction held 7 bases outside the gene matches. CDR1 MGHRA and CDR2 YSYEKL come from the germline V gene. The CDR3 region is CASSQGLGQRNSPLHF. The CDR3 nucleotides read TGCGCCAGCAGCCAAGGGCTGGGACAGAGGAATTCACCCCTCCACTTT.

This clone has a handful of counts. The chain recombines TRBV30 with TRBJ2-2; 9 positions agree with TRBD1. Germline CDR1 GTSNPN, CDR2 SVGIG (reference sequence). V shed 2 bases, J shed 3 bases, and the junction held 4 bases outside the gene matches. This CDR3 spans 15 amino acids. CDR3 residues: CAWSFRDRDTGELFF. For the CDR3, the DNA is TGTGCCTGGAGTTTCCGGGACAGGGACACCGGGGAGCTGTTTTTT.